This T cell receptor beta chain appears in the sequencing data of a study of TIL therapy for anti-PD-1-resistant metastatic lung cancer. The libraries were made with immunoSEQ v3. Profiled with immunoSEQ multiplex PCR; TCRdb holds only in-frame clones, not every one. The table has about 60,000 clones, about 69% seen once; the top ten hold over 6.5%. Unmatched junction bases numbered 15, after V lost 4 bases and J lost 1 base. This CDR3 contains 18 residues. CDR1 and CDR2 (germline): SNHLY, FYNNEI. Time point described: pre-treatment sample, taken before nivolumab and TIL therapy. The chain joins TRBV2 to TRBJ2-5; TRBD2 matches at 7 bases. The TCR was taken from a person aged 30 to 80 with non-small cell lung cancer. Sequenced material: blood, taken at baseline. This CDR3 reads CASSGLAEKEGSQETQYF. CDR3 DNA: TGTGCCAGCAGTGGGCTAGCGGAGAAGGAGGGTTCCCAAGAGACCCAGTACTTC.